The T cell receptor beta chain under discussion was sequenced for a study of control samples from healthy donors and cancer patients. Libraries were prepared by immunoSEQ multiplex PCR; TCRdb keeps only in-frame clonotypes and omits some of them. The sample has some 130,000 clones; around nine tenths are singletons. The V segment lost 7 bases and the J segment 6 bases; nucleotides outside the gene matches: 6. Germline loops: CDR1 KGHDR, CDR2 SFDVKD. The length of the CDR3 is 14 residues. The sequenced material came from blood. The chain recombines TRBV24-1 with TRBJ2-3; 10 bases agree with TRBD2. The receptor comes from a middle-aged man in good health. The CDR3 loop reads CATSPSGGRDTQYF. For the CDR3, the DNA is TGTGCCACCAGCCCTAGCGGGGGAAGGGATACGCAGTATTTT.